What follows describes a single TCR beta chain. This sample is part of a study of shared clonotypes between healthy human individuals. V lost 0 bases, J lost 2 bases, and 9 bases lay in between. Per the germline V gene, CDR1 is SGHRS and CDR2 is YFSETQ. The length of the CDR3 is 14 residues. Some clones are missing from TCRdb's copy, which holds only in-frame ones; the method was immunoSEQ multiplex PCR. This sample has around 350,000 clones, with more than 60% found just once. The rearrangement joins TRBV5-1 to TRBJ2-7; D is unclear. The specimen sequenced was memory CD4+ T cells sorted from blood. Subset meaning: CD45RA-negative fraction. This TCR came from a man aged 25-45 years in good health. The CDR3 DNA reads as TGCGCCAGCAGCTTGGGCGGCGGCCCCTACGAGCAGTACTTC. Protein: CASSLGGGPYEQYF.